This TCR beta chain came from a study of blood T cell repertoires in COVID-19. Study context: In each case, the material was cDNA or gDNA derived from T cells, B-cell-depleted T cells, or PBMCs.

Clones were sequenced by immunoSEQ multiplex PCR, and TCRdb holds only the in-frame ones, with some missing. The sample shows more than 95,000 clones, approximately 85% of them seen only once. CDR1 is KGHSH, CDR2 LQKENI, per germline. The J segment lost 6 bases and the V segment lost 6 bases, leaving 7 bases of the junction unmatched. There are 13 residues in the CDR3. Material: peripheral blood. The chain combines TRBV18 with TRBJ1-1, with 7 bases that match TRBD1. The sequence came from a woman of 80 years or more with acute or convalescent COVID-19. CDR3 loop: CASSTGRGPEAFF. In nucleotides, the CDR3 is TGTGCCAGCTCGACAGGGAGAGGCCCTGAAGCTTTCTTT.